Sequencing of this T cell receptor beta chain was carried out in a study of T cell responses to AZD1222 COVID-19 vaccine. Whole-study results and caveats: Among those given AZD1222, only five or six were seropositive at baseline. In all cases, repertoires were sampled only after the peak T cell response. Receipt of two AZD1222 doses was followed by a rise in Spike-specific TCR breadth and depth.

The data were produced by immunoSEQ multiplex PCR, yet TCRdb's version contains in-frame clones alone and is incomplete. The sample carries some 60,000 clones, about three quarters recorded once. The CDR3 extends over 14 amino acids. The germline V and J ends were trimmed by 9 bases and 0 bases, with 12 bases remaining between them. The germline gives CDR1 MNHEY, CDR2 SVGAGI. This clone turned up a few times. Its antigen remains unknown. Specimen: peripheral blood, collected 28 days after the second AZD1222 dose. The TCR originated in an adult who received the AZD1222 COVID-19 vaccine. J is TRBJ1-3 and V is TRBV6-5, with no clear D. Here the CDR3 reads CASTPTSSGNTIYF. The CDR3 DNA follows: TGTGCCAGTACCCCGACCAGCTCTGGAAACACCATATATTTT.